The sequence of this T cell receptor (beta chain) was determined in a study of Graves' ophthalmopathy and Graves' hyperthyroidism. Study conclusions and caveats: Blood contained most expanded thyroid clonotypes exceeding 0.001 frequency. Distinction of ophthalmopathy from stable hyperthyroidism by a 13-signature model reached 85% to 90% sensitivity and 81.08% specificity.

The CDR3 spans 16 residues. Looked up from germline, CDR1 is SNHLY and CDR2 is FYNNEI. V dropped 6 bases and J dropped 5 bases, with 22 bases sitting between them. TCR beta CDR3 amplification used RNA transcripts. RT-PCR in the first round used HTBI primers; a second-round multiplex PCR followed. Each CDR3 protein is one row after TCRdb ran MiXCR on the multiplex PCR reads. The table shows around 1,200,000 distinct CDR3 sequences, with 35% to 40% occurring only once. This clonotype was detected ten times or more. The target antigen is unknown. Hyperthyroidism in these 18- to 65-year-old patients was newly diagnosed, lasting under 2 months. No donor had other autoimmune disease, uncontrolled infection, pregnancy or lactation.

The sequenced sample consisted of peripheral blood or thyroid tissue (not recorded which). The sequence derives from an adult man with Graves' hyperthyroidism. The chain has TRBV2 and TRBJ2-5, with D perhaps matching TRBD1 (6 bases). CDR3 protein: CASRERQEAGWETQYF. CDR3 nucleotides: TGTGCCAGCAGGGAAAGACAGGAGGCAGGGTGGGAGACCCAGTACTTC.